This T cell receptor (beta chain) was retrieved from a study of stem cell transplantation in POMP-related autoinflammatory disease. Overall study results and limits: In PRAID patients, the number of distinct TRB V-J gene pairings was restricted. PRAID patients trended toward lower TRB diversity and higher clonality in all analyzed T-cell subsets.

Note on this clone: What it binds is not known.

Trimming took off 2 bases at V and 3 bases at J, with 5 bases between the two ends. This CDR3 is 13 amino acids long. Looked up from germline, CDR1 is MNHNS and CDR2 is SASEGT. Sequencing used immunoSEQ multiplex PCR; TCRdb keeps in-frame clones, though not all of them. The sample has over 30,000 clones, around 88% seen once. The specimen was CD4+ T cells from PBMCs, collected before stem cell transplantation. The J gene is TRBJ2-4, the V gene TRBV6-1; D unresolved. The sequence derives from a human donor with POMP-related autoinflammation and immune dysregulation (PRAID). This chain's CDR3 is CASSESVKNIQYF. For the CDR3, the DNA is TGTGCCAGCAGTGAATCGGTCAAAAACATTCAGTACTTC.